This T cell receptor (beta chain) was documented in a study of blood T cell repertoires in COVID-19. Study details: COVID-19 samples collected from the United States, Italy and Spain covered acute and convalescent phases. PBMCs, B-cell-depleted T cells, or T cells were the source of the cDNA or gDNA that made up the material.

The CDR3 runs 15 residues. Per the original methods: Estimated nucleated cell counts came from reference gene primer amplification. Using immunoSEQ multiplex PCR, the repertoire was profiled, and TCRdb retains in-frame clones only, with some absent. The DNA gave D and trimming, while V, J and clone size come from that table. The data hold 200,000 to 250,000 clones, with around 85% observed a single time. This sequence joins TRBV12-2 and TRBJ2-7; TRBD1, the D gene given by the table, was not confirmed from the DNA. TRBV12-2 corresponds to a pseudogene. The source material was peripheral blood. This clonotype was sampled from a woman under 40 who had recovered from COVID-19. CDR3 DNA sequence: TGTGCAAGTCGCCCCCCCGGGACAGGGGAATACGAGCAGTACTTC. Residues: CASRPPGTGEYEQYF.